This TCR beta chain was retrieved from a study of T cells in Graves' hyperthyroidism and ophthalmopathy (dated by TCRdb to about 2019). Background for the entire study: Peripheral blood was sampled at the time of initial diagnosis, prior to any treatment. A discovery cohort of about a hundred patients, about 43 with Graves' ophthalmopathy and more than 55 with stable Graves' hyperthyroidism, was used to find distinguishing TCR V-J signatures. Prospective prediction of ophthalmopathy was tested in an independent validation cohort consisting of 18 to 20 hyperthyroidism patients and around 16 patients who later progressed to ophthalmopathy. The 85 to 100 discovery patients were divided at random into training and test sets in a 7:3 ratio. The study also compared thyroid tissue and blood T-cell repertoires from several Graves' hyperthyroidism patients. After blood sampling, hyperthyroidism patients were treated with methimazole at a starting dose of 30 mg daily, and ophthalmopathy patients were treated with high-dose intravenous methylprednisolone. The paper describes TCR Vbeta CDR3 sequencing of 120 to 150 peripheral blood samples, made up of 43 ophthalmopathy patients, more than 70 hyperthyroidism patients and 17 progressor patients.

The study at large found these results: In cross-validation, a model built on a 13 V-J signature told ophthalmopathy apart from stable hyperthyroidism with under 90% sensitivity and about 81% specificity, and in testing the same model reached 80%/75%. In validation, the model predicted progression to ophthalmopathy a median of approximately 6.3 months before onset, with around 70% sensitivity and roughly 77% specificity. Blood samples also contained most of the expanded thyroid clonotypes (frequency above 0.001), which suggests that blood repertoires may reflect thyroid immune responses. Sample size was not statistically predetermined, and blinding of investigators to group allocation was not performed.

At the junction V is shortened by 1 base and J by 0 bases, with 9 bases in between. Including cysteine and phenylalanine, the CDR3 has 15 amino acids. The read is trimmed to its CDR3 DNA, 45 bases read in frame from base 1. As encoded in the germline V gene (reference sequence), CDR1 is LNHDA while CDR2 is SQIVND. This clonotype has a handful of counts. The antigen it recognizes is unknown. No much larger clonotype is one base removed from it; base qualities were not supplied. Graves' hyperthyroidism was defined as stable when no progression to ophthalmopathy occurred over 18 months of follow-up. Hyperthyroidism patients were newly diagnosed, with disease duration under 2 months, and aged 18 to 65 years. Any patient with an uncontrolled infection, another autoimmune disease, pregnancy or lactation was excluded. Diagnoses were established on the basis of clinical symptoms, serum thyroxine and TRAb, thyroid ultrasound, and orbital computed tomography. PBMCs were isolated from 7.5 to 10 ml of fresh peripheral blood by Ficoll-Paque density gradient centrifugation. Total RNA was extracted using Trizol reagent, and RNA quality was assessed on an Agilent 2100 Bioanalyzer.

The TCR beta CDR3 regions were amplified from the RNA transcripts. For the first round of RT-PCR on the TCR CDR3, the HTBI primer set was used together with the Qiagen OneStep RT-PCR kit. Libraries were constructed in a second round of multiplex PCR, after which size selection and purification were carried out. Paired-end sequencing of the libraries was performed with 100 bp reads on an Illumina HiSeq2000. As for the authors' bioinformatics: SOAPnuke was used to process the raw data, with reads discarded if the reads contained adapters or uncalled bases, had a mean Phred below 15, or lacked an exact constant-primer or identifier match. High-quality paired reads were merged using COPE v1.2.5, and each unique nucleotide sequence was defined as a clonotype. MiTCR v1.1 was used to align the clonotypes against IMGT TRBV, TRBD and TRBJ reference segments. The analysis was restricted to V-J combinations with a frequency above 0.0001, which together covered 98% to 99.2% of the repertoires. The TCS score was defined as the ratio of F50 (clonal expansion) to E x V (chaos), calculated using BLOSUM62-based TCRdist between CDR3 peptides within each V-J. Welch's t-statistics and random forest reduced several hundred V-J features to 13, which were used in a naive Bayes classifier (R e1071). The public reads were reanalyzed by TCRdb: fastp trimming at Q25, MiXCR alignment, in-frame beta chains only. Rows merge per CDR3 protein into single entries with the most common DNA and genes. Here the V and J calls rest on TCRdb's processing, not on the authors' analysis. This sample is represented by about 420,000 distinct CDR3 sequences; less than 20% of them were singletons. The top ten constitute roughly 7.4% of the sample.

This receptor was obtained from a young woman with Graves' hyperthyroidism. The rearrangement joined TRBV19 to TRBJ1-2; a confident D gene designation cannot be given. Sequences were obtained from blood. The CDR3 loop reads CASSIGGPTNYGYTF. The DNA sequence is as follows: TGTGCCAGTAGTATAGGAGGGCCTACTAACTATGGCTACACCTTC. The variable domain in full, with residues beyond the CDR3 obtained from the reference TRBV19 and TRBJ1-2 genes, is DGGITQSPKYLFRKEGQNVTLSCEQNLNHDAMYWYRQDPGQGLRLIYYSQIVNDFQKGDIAEGYSVSREKKESFPLTVTSAQKNPTAFYLCASSIGGPTNYGYTFGSGTRLTVV.